This T cell receptor (beta chain) was sequenced for a study of graft-versus-host responses after intestinal transplantation. A single count supports this clone. Its target is unknown. Method: immunoSEQ multiplex PCR; TCRdb's copy keeps in-frame clones and lacks some. The profile shows tens of thousands of clones, 92% of them singletons. Germline V CDR1 and CDR2: MDHEN, SYDVKM. CDR3 length: 15 residues. Trimming pared 3 bases from V and 0 bases from J, leaving 11 bases between. General study points: Elevated graft-versus-host to host-versus-graft clonal ratios in allografts were recorded for patients with graft-donor T cell macrochimerism. Investigators detected GvH clones in recipient marrow, with some emerging earlier in ileum or blood.

The TCR was taken from a human patient who received an intestinal transplant, so some T cells may come from the graft donor. The material sequenced was PBMCs, taken 98 days after intestinal transplantation. The V gene is TRBV28, the J gene TRBJ1-1, with a weak D call TRBD1 (5 bases). Here the CDR3 reads CASSFQGDLNTEAFF. For the CDR3, the DNA is TGTGCCAGCAGTTTCCAGGGAGACCTGAACACTGAAGCTTTCTTT.